This TCR beta chain was captured in a study of vaccination effects on CD4 cells after COVID-19. Study-level information: Under the ViraFEST assay, PBMC were stimulated with viral peptide pools so that antigen-specific CD4+ T cells expanded. Sequencing was performed afterwards.

The repertoire was sequenced with immunoSEQ multiplex PCR; TCRdb's copy has only in-frame clones and lacks some. The repertoire holds about 70,000 clones, more than 70% seen once, with about 1.9% in the top ten. It was after approximately 10 days of culture that CD4+ T cells were isolated. Nucleocapsid antibodies stayed negative before and after vaccination, showing no earlier SARS-CoV-2 infection. Half the medium was swapped for IL-2 medium on days 3 and 7. The germline V and J ends were trimmed by 2 bases and 10 bases, with 16 bases remaining between them. Germline CDR1 reads KGHDR; CDR2 reads SFDVKD. This CDR3 is built from 14 residues. This clone was counted between two and nine times. Its antigen is still unknown.

The source was CD4+ T cells from PBMCs cultured without peptide, collected before COVID-19 vaccination. The rearrangement links TRBV24-1 to TRBJ1-1, with D maybe TRBD1 (6 bases). This TCR came from a human donor who received a COVID-19 vaccine. CDR3 sequence reads: CATSDSGAGKRAFF. DNA for the CDR3: TGTGCCACCAGTGATTCGGGGGCGGGAAAGAGAGCTTTCTTT.